These 10 T cell receptor beta chains originate from one sample sequenced in a study of blood T cell repertoires in COVID-19. Repertoires were generated with immunoSEQ multiplex PCR, while TCRdb's copy carries only in-frame clones and drops some. The sample holds 150,000 to 200,000 clones, roughly 80% seen once. Sample: peripheral blood. These receptors originate from a woman in her 70s with COVID-19, enrolled during active disease.

The V call is TRBV7-9, the J call TRBJ2-2; tentative D call: TRBD1 (7 bases). The CDR3 consists of 15 residues. Per germline, CDR1 SEHNR and CDR2 FQNEAQ (reference sequence). V was pared by 5 bases and J by 4 bases, with 14 bases between. The CDR3 DNA is TGTGCCAGCAGCGCCGGACAGGAGGGCACCGGGGAGCTGTTTTTT. Translated, it gives CASSAGQEGTGELFF.

This clone was seen a handful of times. V is TRBV5-4 and J is TRBJ2-7; TRBD1 matches 8 bases. This CDR3 spans 14 amino acids. V trimming: 4 bases; J trimming: 3 bases; junction bases outside the gene matches: 6. From germline, CDR1 is SGHNT and CDR2 YYREEE (reference sequence). Here the CDR3 reads CASSPRQGFYEQYF. In nucleotides, the CDR3 is TGTGCCAGCAGCCCAAGACAGGGGTTCTACGAGCAGTACTTC.

V is TRBV24-1 and J is TRBJ2-1; D remains unclear. With 5 bases removed from V and 8 bases from J, the gap between germline ends came to 12 bases. This CDR3 has 13 amino acids. The V gene's germline CDR1 is KGHDR and CDR2 SFDVKD. The DNA for the CDR3 is TGTGCCACCAGTGCAGGAAGTGTGGATGAGCAGTTCTTC. The encoded protein is CATSAGSVDEQFF.

V and J are TRBV2 and TRBJ2-3; 11 positions agree with TRBD2. Germline V gene data show CDR1 as SNHLY and CDR2 as FYNNEI. The trim removed 9 bases at V and 1 base at J, leaving 3 bases unmatched. This CDR3 has 14 residues. Here the CDR3 DNA reads TGTGCCAGGGGGGGACTAGCGGGCACAGATACGCAGTATTTT. Residues: CARGGLAGTDTQYF.

The chain links TRBV20-1 to TRBJ2-5; 8 bases agree with TRBD1. The V gene's germline CDR1 is DFQATT and CDR2 SNEGSKA (reference sequence). CDR3 length: 14 residues. The V gene end was trimmed by 3 bases and the J gene end by 2 bases; junction bases not matched to a gene: 5. This CDR3 is CSASVRQGQETQYF. CDR3 coding DNA: TGCAGTGCTAGTGTACGACAGGGGCAAGAGACCCAGTACTTC.

The J gene is TRBJ2-5, the V gene TRBV19; D ambiguous. Trimming removed 1 base at V and 5 bases at J, with 5 bases between. Germline CDR1 reads LNHDA; CDR2 reads SQIVND (reference sequence). This CDR3 has 12 amino acids. This chain's CDR3 is CASSIVRETQYF. In DNA, the CDR3 is TGTGCCAGTAGTATAGTTCGGGAGACCCAGTACTTC.

The J gene is TRBJ2-5, the V gene TRBV19; D is unresolved. The CDR3 length is 15 residues. Germline V CDR1 and CDR2: LNHDA, SQIVND (reference sequence). CDR3: CATSWRGYLQETQYF. The CDR3 DNA is TGTGCTACCTCCTGGCGCGGATACCTCCAAGAGACCCAGTACTTC.

The chain is built from TRBV5-1 and TRBJ2-3; no clear D. This CDR3 is 14 amino acids long. V was trimmed by 0 bases and J by 5 bases, leaving 10 bases between them. Germline-derived CDR1 and CDR2 are SGHRS and YFSETQ. The CDR3 DNA reads as TGCGCCAGCAGCTTGGTAGGAGAGGTAGATACGCAGTATTTT. Protein product: CASSLVGEVDTQYF.

The chain is built from TRBV5-1 and TRBJ1-5, with TRBD1 as a possible D gene (5 bases). Germline lookup yields CDR1 SGHRS and CDR2 YFSETQ. Between the trimmed V and J ends, which lost 4 bases and 4 bases, there was a span of 12 bases. CDR3 length: 14 residues. This chain's CDR3 is CASSLDSYNQPQHF. The CDR3 bases are TGCGCCAGCAGCCTAGACAGTTATAATCAGCCCCAGCATTTT. The full variable domain, completed using reference TRBV5-1 and TRBJ1-5, is KAGVTQTPRYLIKTRGQQVTLSCSPISGHRSVSWYQQTPGQGLQFLFEYFSETQRNKGNFPGRFSGRQFSNSRSEMNVSTLELGDSALYLCASSLDSYNQPQHFGDGTRLSIL.

V gene TRBV5-8 combines with J gene TRBJ2-3; 10 bases match TRBD2. This CDR3 contains 16 residues. The germline gives CDR1 SGHTS, CDR2 YDEGEE. Losses at the gene ends were 1 base for V and 2 bases for J; bases not matched to a gene: 4. CDR3 in DNA: TGTGCCAGCAGCTTGAGCGGGAGGGCCACCACAGATACGCAGTATTTT. Its translation is CASSLSGRATTDTQYF.